This T cell receptor (beta chain) was observed in a study of vaccination and CD4 T cells after COVID-19. Study in general: Stimulation used overlapping spike peptides from SARS-CoV-2, HCoV-NL63, HCoV-OC43 and HCoV-229E.

Once obtained from cultured CD4+ T cells, the DNA was sequenced using the Oncomine TCR Beta short-read assay. Via MiXCR, TCRdb re-called the PCR reads, giving one row per CDR3 protein. The sample shows around 10,000 distinct CDR3 sequences, 29% of them seen only once. Details on this clonotype: What it binds is unknown.

Described treatment: roughly 11-day PBMC culture with coronavirus spike peptide pools or control peptides (ViraFEST assay). The receptor was derived from a human donor with COVID-19. The sample taken for sequencing was cultured CD4+ T cells from blood.

In DNA, the CDR3 is TGCGCCAGCAGCTTGAGTAGCGGGGGGGGATCAGATACGCAGTATTTT. Translated, it gives CASSLSSGGGSDTQYF. The chain joins TRBV5-1 to TRBJ2-3; TRBD2 aligns across 11 bases. This CDR3 spans 16 amino acids. V lost 1 base to trimming and J lost 4 bases; unmatched junction nucleotides: 5. Germline V gene data show CDR1 as SGHRS and CDR2 as YFSETQ.